Sequencing of this TCR beta chain was carried out in a study of OX40 agonist ivuxolimab in advanced cancers. Across the whole study: Partial response was recorded in three patients: one hepatocellular carcinoma and two cutaneous melanoma cases.

CDR1 is LNHDA, CDR2 SQIVND, per germline (reference sequence). Unmatched junction bases numbered 6, after V lost 5 bases and J lost 4 bases. The CDR3 spans 14 residues. The data were produced by immunoSEQ multiplex PCR, yet TCRdb's version contains in-frame clones alone and is incomplete. Of 14,000 or so clones in the sample, 75% to 80% were seen once. Study-wide points: With doses of 0.1 to 3.0 mg/kg, CD4+ and CD8+ blood T cells had undergone clonal expansion by week 6. Normalized T-cell clonal expansion was also low in some nonresponders.

On this clone itself: Its antigen is unidentified.

The receptor was derived from an adult with an advanced solid tumor such as melanoma, head and neck, liver or kidney cancer. The chain couples TRBV19 to TRBJ2-7; 9 bases match TRBD1. The sample consisted of CD4+ or CD8+ T cells sorted from blood, taken in a trial of the OX40 agonist ivuxolimab. CDR3 region: CASSLGTGYYEQYF. CDR3 bases: TGTGCCAGTAGTTTGGGGACAGGGTATTACGAGCAGTACTTC.